What follows are 25 T cell receptor beta chains derived from one specimen sequenced in a study of T cell responses to AZD1222 COVID-19 vaccine. Data came from immunoSEQ multiplex PCR; TCRdb stores just in-frame clones and leaves some out. The table has approximately 100,000 clones, about 93% seen once. The sample consisted of peripheral blood, taken on day 0 of AZD1222 vaccination. All receptors derive from an adult in good health.

The rearrangement links TRBV6-1 to TRBJ2-7, with a tentative D call TRBD2 (6 bases). Trimming left V 1 base short and J 6 bases short, with 10 bases between. Germline-derived CDR1 and CDR2 are MNHNS and SASEGT. The CDR3 spans 13 residues. The CDR3 loop is CASSEVRGLEQYF. In DNA form, the CDR3 reads TGTGCCAGCAGTGAAGTTCGGGGACTCGAGCAGTACTTC.

The chain employs TRBV2 and TRBJ1-6; D call uncertain. The germline CDR1 and CDR2 sequences are SNHLY and FYNNEI. The V end was cut by 5 bases, the J end by 4 bases, with 9 bases between. The CDR3 totals 14 residues. CDR3 DNA sequence: TGTGCCAGCAGTCTAGACGGTTATAATTCACCCCTCCACTTT. Translating gives CASSLDGYNSPLHF.

This clone has just a few counts. The V and J genes are TRBV3-1 (or the pseudogene TRBV3-2) and TRBJ2-2; 11 bases line up with TRBD2. The germline V gene encodes CDR1 LGHDT and CDR2 YNNKEL (reference sequence). CDR3 length equals 17 residues. J gave up 4 bases and V 4 bases, and 8 bases lay outside the gene matches. The CDR3 DNA reads as TGTGCCAGCAGCCTTAGACTAGCGGGAAAGGGCACCGGGGAGCTGTTTTTT. It yields the protein CASSLRLAGKGTGELFF.

The chain employs TRBV4-3 and TRBJ1-1; no definite D call. Per the germline V gene, CDR1 is LGHNA and CDR2 is YSLEER. CDR3 length equals 14 residues. V was shortened by 4 bases and J by 1 base, with 10 bases between the two germline ends. CDR3 in amino acids: CASSLGIENTEAFF. The DNA of the CDR3 is TGCGCCAGCAGCCTCGGAATAGAGAACACTGAAGCTTTCTTT.

The rearrangement uses TRBV28 and TRBJ1-5; TRBD1 agrees at 9 bases. The CDR3 runs 17 residues. J was trimmed by 4 bases and V by 7 bases; bases with no gene match: 14. CDR1 is MDHEN and CDR2 is SYDVKM in the germline V gene. In DNA form, the CDR3 reads TGTGCCAGCATCGATAGACAGGGGGTGTATATAAATCAGCCCCAGCATTTT. Its protein product is CASIDRQGVYINQPQHF. The full variable domain, completed using reference TRBV28 and TRBJ1-5, is DVKVTQSSRYLVKRTGEKVFLECVQDMDHENMFWYRQDPGLGLRLIYFSYDVKMKEKGDIPEGYSVSREKKERFSLILESASTNQTSMYLCASIDRQGVYINQPQHFGDGTRLSIL.

This clone has a single count. V usage is TRBV7-6 and J usage is TRBJ2-7; TRBD2 matches 13 bases. Trimming removed 6 bases from V and 2 bases from J; junction bases left unmatched: 4. The CDR3 is 15 amino acids. Per the germline V gene, CDR1 is SGHVS and CDR2 is FNYEAQ. CDR3 DNA sequence: TGTGCCAGCAGAAAGGGACTAGCGGGGCCCTACGAGCAGTACTTC. Its protein product is CASRKGLAGPYEQYF.

The chain combines TRBV19 with TRBJ2-1; D remains unclear. The CDR3 has 12 amino acids. V was trimmed by 7 bases and J by 7 bases, leaving 11 bases between them. CDR1 LNHDA and CDR2 SQIVND come from the germline V gene (reference sequence). Here the CDR3 reads CASKTRTNEQFF. CDR3 nucleotides: TGTGCCAGTAAAACACGCACGAATGAGCAGTTCTTC.

The gene calls are TRBV3-1 (or the pseudogene TRBV3-2) and TRBJ1-4; D uncertain. Trimming shortened V by 0 bases and J by 4 bases, and 6 bases separated the two germline ends. Germline V gene sequence: CDR1 LGHDT, CDR2 YNNKEL (reference sequence). This CDR3 has 14 residues. CDR3 protein: CASSQDSLNEKLFF. The CDR3 DNA reads TGTGCCAGCAGCCAAGACAGCCTTAATGAAAAACTGTTTTTT.

The rearrangement uses TRBV18 and TRBJ1-1; D is uncertain. Per germline, CDR1 KGHSH and CDR2 LQKENI. V dropped 2 bases and J dropped 8 bases, with 9 bases sitting between them. This CDR3 has 12 amino acids. The CDR3 loop is CASSPSSREAFF. The CDR3 region has the DNA TGTGCCAGCTCACCATCGAGTCGGGAAGCTTTCTTT.

This chain links TRBV24-1 with TRBJ2-7, with 8 bases identical to TRBD1. The V gene's germline CDR1 is KGHDR and CDR2 SFDVKD. This CDR3 has 16 residues. The J segment lost 2 bases and the V segment lost 2 bases, leaving 7 bases of the junction unmatched. The CDR3 DNA follows: TGTGCCACCAGTGATTCCGGGACAGGCGCTACCTACGAGCAGTACTTC. Translating it yields CATSDSGTGATYEQYF.

This clone was detected only once. The chain couples TRBV6-5 to TRBJ1-1; no reliable D call. The germline V gene encodes CDR1 MNHEY and CDR2 SVGAGI. Between the trimmed V and J ends, which lost 6 bases and 2 bases, there was a span of 10 bases. The CDR3 contains 13 residues. Here the CDR3 DNA reads TGTGCCAGCAGGAACACCCTAAACACTGAAGCTTTCTTT. Translation: CASRNTLNTEAFF.

In its sample, this clone was seen once. The genes are TRBV6-5 and TRBJ2-7, with D uncertain. The CDR3 runs to 11 residues. Trimming shortened V by 8 bases and J by 4 bases, and 9 bases separated the two germline ends. Germline-derived CDR1 and CDR2 are MNHEY and SVGAGI. The CDR3 bases are TGTGCCAGCGGAAATTTGTACGAGCAGTACTTC. It specifies CASGNLYEQYF.

This clone has just one count. The chain links TRBV28 to TRBJ2-7, with D perhaps TRBD1 or TRBD2 (5 bases each). V was cut by 5 bases and J by 6 bases, with 17 bases left in between. The CDR3 consists of 14 residues. The germline gives CDR1 MDHEN, CDR2 SYDVKM. CDR3 DNA sequence: TGTGCCAGCAGTCTAACCATAGGGACCCCCGAGCAGTACTTC. Its translation is CASSLTIGTPEQYF.

This clone was counted only a few times. This sequence joins TRBV4-1 and TRBJ1-1; the match to TRBD1 covers 7 bases. CDR1 and CDR2 from the germline V gene are MGHRA and YSYEKL. V gave up 0 bases and J gave up 6 bases; unmatched junction bases: 7. The CDR3 has 15 amino acids. Here the CDR3 reads CASSQETGSRSEAFF. The CDR3 DNA reads as TGCGCCAGCAGCCAAGAGACAGGGAGTAGATCTGAAGCTTTCTTT.

This chain links TRBV4-3 with TRBJ1-2; TRBD1 matches at 10 bases. CDR1 is LGHNA and CDR2 is YSLEER in the germline V gene. V shed 0 bases, J shed 4 bases, and the junction held 5 bases outside the gene matches. The CDR3 loop spans 16 amino acids. The CDR3 coding sequence is TGCGCCAGCAGCCAAGATGTCGGGACAGGGGTCTATGGCTACACCTTC. This gives the protein CASSQDVGTGVYGYTF.

The V gene is TRBV30, the J gene TRBJ1-1; TRBD1 matches 7 bases. This CDR3 has 13 residues. The junction had 9 bases not matched to a gene; V was cut back by 4 bases and J by 7 bases. Germline lookup yields CDR1 GTSNPN and CDR2 SVGIG (reference sequence). CDR3 in amino acids: CAWNRGRDDEAFF. The CDR3 DNA reads TGTGCCTGGAACAGGGGAAGGGACGATGAAGCTTTCTTT.

The gene calls are TRBV18 and TRBJ1-5; the D is unclear. This CDR3 contains 14 residues. Germline loops: CDR1 KGHSH, CDR2 LQKENI. V shed 2 bases and J shed 2 bases, with 7 bases lying between them. This CDR3 is CASSPGQGNQPQHF. In nucleotides, the CDR3 is TGTGCCAGCTCACCAGGGCAGGGCAATCAGCCCCAGCATTTT.

This chain connects TRBV29-1 to TRBJ1-2; D might be TRBD1 (5 bases). V was clipped by 0 bases and J by 5 bases, with 16 bases between them. CDR1 SQVTM and CDR2 ANQGSEA come from the germline V gene. The length of the CDR3 is 15 residues. The CDR3 coding sequence is TGCAGCGTTGAAGATCGAGGGGTAAGGGGATATGGCTACACCTTC. Its translation: CSVEDRGVRGYGYTF.

The rearrangement links TRBV19 to TRBJ2-1; D not resolved. V was trimmed by 7 bases and J by 0 bases, leaving 13 bases between them. Per germline, CDR1 LNHDA and CDR2 SQIVND (reference sequence). The CDR3 is made up of 15 amino acids. The CDR3 coding sequence is TGTGCCAGTATGACACAGATCAGCTCCTACAATGAGCAGTTCTTC. Encoded protein: CASMTQISSYNEQFF.

CDR3 residues: CASKDTEAFF. The DNA for the CDR3 is TGTGCCAGTAAAGACACTGAAGCTTTCTTT. This chain connects TRBV19 to TRBJ1-1; D is ambiguous. V lost 7 bases and J lost 3, with 3 bases in between. This CDR3 contains 10 residues. Per germline, CDR1 LNHDA and CDR2 SQIVND (reference sequence). Looking up the rest from reference TRBV19 and TRBJ1-1 gives the full variable domain: DGGITQSPKYLFRKEGQNVTLSCEQNLNHDAMYWYRQDPGQGLRLIYYSQIVNDFQKGDIAEGYSVSREKKESFPLTVTSAQKNPTAFYLCASKDTEAFFGQGTRLTVV.

The chain carries TRBV7-2 and TRBJ1-2; D is unresolved. V shed 5 bases and J shed 4 bases, with 11 bases lying between them. The germline CDR1 and CDR2 sequences are SGHTA and FQGNSA. This CDR3 comprises 13 residues. The DNA of the CDR3 is TGTGCCAGCAGCCTCTCGGAGACCTATGGCTACACCTTC. It yields the protein CASSLSETYGYTF.

In DNA form, the CDR3 reads TGTGCCAGCAGCCAAGATGTAGGCTTCGGACAAACGGCCTATGGCTACACCTTC. Encoded protein: CASSQDVGFGQTAYGYTF. V gene TRBV3-1 (or the pseudogene TRBV3-2) combines with J gene TRBJ1-2; D is perhaps TRBD1 (5 bases). This CDR3 spans 18 amino acids. Germline CDR1 is LGHDT and CDR2 is YNNKEL (reference sequence). Trimming pared 0 bases from V and 4 bases from J, leaving 21 bases between.

This chain links TRBV28 with TRBJ1-5; unclear D gene. CDR3 size: 16 residues. Trimming cost V 6 bases and J 0 bases, with 15 bases left between them. The germline CDR1 and CDR2 sequences are MDHEN and SYDVKM. The CDR3 protein is CASSFISGNSNQPQHF. The CDR3 DNA reads TGTGCCAGCAGCTTCATTTCCGGGAATAGCAATCAGCCCCAGCATTTT.

The chain employs TRBV27 and TRBJ1-1; D is undetermined. V was cut by 1 base and J by 8 bases, with 17 bases left in between. The CDR3 contains 15 residues. The germline gives CDR1 MNHEY, CDR2 SMNVEV (reference sequence). CDR3 in DNA: TGTGCCAGCAGTTTATATTTTGGTGGAGTGGGGGAAGCTTTCTTT. It encodes CASSLYFGGVGEAFF.

The chain uses TRBV7-9 and TRBJ2-2, with 10 positions matching TRBD2. After removal of 5 bases from V and 4 bases from J, the junction contained 16 bases not matched to a gene. Per the germline V gene, CDR1 is SEHNR and CDR2 is FQNEAQ (reference sequence). CDR3 length: 19 residues. The DNA for the CDR3 is TGTGCCAGCAGCCCCACCGGACAAATCAGACTAGCGGGCACCGGGGAGCTGTTTTTT. Protein sequence: CASSPTGQIRLAGTGELFF.